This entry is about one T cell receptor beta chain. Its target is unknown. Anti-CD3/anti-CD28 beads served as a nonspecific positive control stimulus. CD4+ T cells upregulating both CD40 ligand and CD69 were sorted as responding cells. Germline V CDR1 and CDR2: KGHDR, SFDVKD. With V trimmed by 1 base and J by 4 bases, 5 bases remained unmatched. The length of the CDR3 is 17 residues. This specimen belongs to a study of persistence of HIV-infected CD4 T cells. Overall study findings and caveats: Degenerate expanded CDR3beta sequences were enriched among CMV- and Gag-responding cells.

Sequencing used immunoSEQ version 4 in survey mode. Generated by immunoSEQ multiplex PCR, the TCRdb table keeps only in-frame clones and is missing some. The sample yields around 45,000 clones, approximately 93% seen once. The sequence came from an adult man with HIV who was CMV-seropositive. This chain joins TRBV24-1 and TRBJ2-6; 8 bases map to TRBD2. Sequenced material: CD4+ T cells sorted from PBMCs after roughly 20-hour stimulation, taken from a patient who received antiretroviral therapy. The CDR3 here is CATSDFTGGPGANVLTF. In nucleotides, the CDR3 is TGTGCCACCAGTGATTTCACGGGGGGGCCGGGGGCCAACGTCCTGACTTTC.